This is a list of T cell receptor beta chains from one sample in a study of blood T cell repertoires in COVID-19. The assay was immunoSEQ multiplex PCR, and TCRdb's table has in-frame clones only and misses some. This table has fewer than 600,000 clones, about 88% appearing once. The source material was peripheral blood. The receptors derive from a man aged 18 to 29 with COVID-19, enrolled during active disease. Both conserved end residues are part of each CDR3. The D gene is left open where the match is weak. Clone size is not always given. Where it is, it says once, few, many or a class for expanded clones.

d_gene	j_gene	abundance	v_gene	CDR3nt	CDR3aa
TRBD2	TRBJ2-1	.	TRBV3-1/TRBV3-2	TGTGCCAGCAGCCTTCGGACTAGCGGGAGCAATGAGCAGTTCTTC	CASSLRTSGSNEQFF
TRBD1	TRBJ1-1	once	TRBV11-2	TGTGCCAGCAGCTTTGCGACAGGGGGCACTGAAGCTTTCTTT	CASSFATGGTEAFF
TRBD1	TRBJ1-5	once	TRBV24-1	TGTGCCACCAGTGATGCCGGGACAGGGGGTAGCAATCAGCCCCAGCATTTT	CATSDAGTGGSNQPQHF
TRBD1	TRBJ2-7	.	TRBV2	TGTGCCAGCAGTGTGACAGGGTCCCTCGGGAACGAGCAGTACTTC	CASSVTGSLGNEQYF
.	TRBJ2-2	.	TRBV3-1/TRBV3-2	TGTGCCAGCAGCCAGGGGCAGCTCCAGACCGGGGAGCTGTTTTTT	CASSQGQLQTGELFF
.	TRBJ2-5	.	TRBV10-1	TGCGCCAGCAAAGGACCCGATGTAGGGAGGCGACAAGAGACCCAGTACTTC	CASKGPDVGRRQETQYF
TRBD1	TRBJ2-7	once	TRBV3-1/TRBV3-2	TGTGCCAGCAGCCCCCTGGGGACCAGGGGGCTCGAGCAGTACTTC	CASSPLGTRGLEQYF
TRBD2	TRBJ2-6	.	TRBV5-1	TGCGCCAGCAGCACCGGGGGGTCTGGGGCCAACGTCCTGACTTTC	CASSTGGSGANVLTF
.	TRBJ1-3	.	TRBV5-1	TGCGCCAGCAGCTTGGGGTCAGCTGGAAACACCATATATTTT	CASSLGSAGNTIYF
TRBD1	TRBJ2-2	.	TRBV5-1	TGCGCCAGCAGCTTGGGGGACAGGGGCTGGAACACCGGGGAGCTGTTTTTT	CASSLGDRGWNTGELFF
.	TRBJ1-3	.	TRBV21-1	TGTGCCAGCAGCAAAGCGTGGGGAGGGATCGGGAGCCGGGGCAGACTCTCTGGAAACACCATATATTTT	CASSKAWGGIGSRGRLSGNTIYF
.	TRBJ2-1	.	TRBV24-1	TGTGCCACCAGTGATAGGGTACAGGGGGGGTTCGATGAGCAGTTCTTC	CATSDRVQGGFDEQFF
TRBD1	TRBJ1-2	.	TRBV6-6	TGTGCCAGCAGTTCGGACAGGGGTAGTGGCTACACCTTC	CASSSDRGSGYTF
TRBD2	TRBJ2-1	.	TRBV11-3	TGTGCCAGCAGCCTAGGTAGGACTAGAGGCGACAATGAGCAGTTCTTC	CASSLGRTRGDNEQFF
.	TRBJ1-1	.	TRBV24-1	TGTGCCACCAGTGAGTCGGGGACTGAAGCTTTCTTT	CATSESGTEAFF
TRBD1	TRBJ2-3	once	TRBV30	TGTGCCTGGGGGACAGGGGGAGATACGCAGTATTTT	CAWGTGGDTQYF
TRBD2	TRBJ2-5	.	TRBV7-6	TGTGCCAGCAGCTTAGTCCGGCGGGGGGAGGGGGAGACCCAGTACTTC	CASSLVRRGEGETQYF
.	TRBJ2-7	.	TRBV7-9	TGTGCCAGCACGAAGGGGTACGAGCAGTACTTC	CASTKGYEQYF
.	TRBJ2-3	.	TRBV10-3	TGTGCCATCAGTGAGTCCGGGTACACTAGCACAGATACGCAGTATTTT	CAISESGYTSTDTQYF
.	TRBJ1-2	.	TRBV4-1	TGCGCCAGCAGCCAGTCGCTCTGGGGGCCCGAGGGAGGCTACACCTTC	CASSQSLWGPEGGYTF